The 10 T cell receptor beta chains listed next were all sequenced from one sample in a study of T cell repertoires in cytomegalovirus infection. MiXCR, run by TCRdb on the reads, gives a single entry per CDR3 protein. The repertoire consists of 250,000 or so distinct CDR3 sequences, with roughly 9.1% occurring once and the leading ten covering around 16%. The sample taken for sequencing was PBMCs. The source of these receptors is a human donor in good health (CMV status not recorded). Some clones in this sample may be carry-over from other donors' samples.

This clonotype has a count of ten or more. The rearrangement joins TRBV2 to TRBJ1-6; tentative D call: TRBD1 (6 bases). Per the germline V gene, CDR1 is SNHLY and CDR2 is FYNNEI. This CDR3 contains 14 residues. V dropped 10 bases and J dropped 5 bases, with 15 bases sitting between them. The chain's CDR3 is CATSLDRDNSPLHF. In nucleotides, the CDR3 is TGTGCCACCTCGCTGGACAGAGATAATTCACCCCTCCACTTT.

The chain has TRBV27 and TRBJ2-3; D remains ambiguous. Trimming took 4 bases from V and 6 from J, leaving 11 bases between them. Germline V gives CDR1 MNHEY, CDR2 SMNVEV (reference sequence). The CDR3 is made up of 13 amino acids. The CDR3 is CASSSDRRDTQYF. The CDR3 bases are TGTGCCAGCAGTTCCGACCGCAGGGATACGCAGTATTTT.

This clonotype was observed at least ten times. V is TRBV7-2 and J is TRBJ1-5; D gene uncertain. This CDR3 has 15 residues. The ends were cut back, 1 base at V and 0 bases at J, with 7 bases in the middle. Germline-derived CDR1 and CDR2 are SGHTA and FQGNSA. CDR3 region: CASSLGHNSNQPQHF. In DNA, the CDR3 is TGTGCCAGCAGCTTAGGACACAATAGCAATCAGCCCCAGCATTTT.

This clonotype was seen ten or more times. This rearrangement joins TRBV7-2 to TRBJ2-3, with D perhaps TRBD1 (6 bases). The CDR3 has 15 residues. CDR1 SGHTA and CDR2 FQGNSA come from the germline V gene. V was trimmed by 3 bases and J by 2 bases, leaving 12 bases between them. CDR3 nucleotides: TGTGCCAGCAGCTTGAGGGACACCTACACAGATACGCAGTATTTT. Translation: CASSLRDTYTDTQYF.

For this clonotype: Germline and junction disagree at one end, which may indicate a read error. This chain connects TRBV6-6 to TRBJ1-1, with TRBD1 identical over 8 bases. The CDR3 loop spans 16 amino acids. In germline, CDR1 is MNHNY, CDR2 SVGAGI (reference sequence). CDR3 sequence reads: CGSSKRTGRMNTEAFF. As DNA, the CDR3 is TGTGGCAGCAGCAAACGGACAGGGCGCATGAACACTGAAGCTTTCTTT.

In this sample, this clonotype turned up many times. The chain recombines TRBV4-2 with TRBJ1-1; no clear D. The germline CDR1 and CDR2 sequences are LGHNA and YNFKEQ. V shed 1 base and J shed 4 bases, with 10 bases lying between them. The CDR3 totals 14 residues. The CDR3 DNA reads TGTGCCAGCAGCCAAGGTGGAGTTGGCACTGAAGCTTTCTTT. As protein: CASSQGGVGTEAFF.

This clonotype came up many times. The chain couples TRBV7-2 to TRBJ1-1, with TRBD1 as a possible D gene (6 bases). V lost 7 bases and J 1 base, leaving 13 bases between the germline ends. The CDR3 consists of 14 residues. Germline CDR1 is SGHTA and CDR2 is FQGNSA. This CDR3 reads CASIMGGPNTEAFF. In nucleotides, the CDR3 is TGTGCCAGCATTATGGGGGGCCCGAACACTGAAGCTTTCTTT.

This clonotype was found many times. The CDR3 DNA follows: TGTGCCAGCCATTCCCGGGAGAGTGGGGAGACCCAGTACTTC. It specifies CASHSRESGETQYF. This rearrangement joins TRBV12-3 or TRBV12-4 to TRBJ2-5; tentatively, D is TRBD2 (6 bases). CDR3 length: 14 amino acids. Between the trimmed V and J ends, which lost 8 bases and 5 bases, there was a span of 18 bases.

This clonotype was counted at least ten times. The chain recombines TRBV7-2 with TRBJ2-7; no reliable D call. The germline V and J ends were trimmed by 3 bases and 2 bases, with 8 bases remaining between them. The CDR3 length is 13 residues. Germline values: CDR1 SGHTA, CDR2 FQGNSA. The CDR3 spells CASSFGQTYEQYF. Here the CDR3 DNA reads TGTGCCAGCAGCTTCGGGCAGACCTACGAGCAGTACTTC.

In this sample, this clonotype turned up many times. CDR3 DNA: TGTGCCAGCAGTTACCCGGACAGGGTTGTTGGAGATACGCAGTATTTT. It specifies CASSYPDRVVGDTQYF. The V and J genes are TRBV6-2 or TRBV6-3 and TRBJ2-3; the match to TRBD1 covers 8 bases. In germline, CDR1 is MNHEY, CDR2 SVGEGT. CDR3 size: 16 residues. Losses at the gene ends were 2 bases for V and 5 bases for J; bases not matched to a gene: 9.